Listed here are 30 T cell receptor beta chains from one sample, sequenced in a study of OX40 agonist ivuxolimab in advanced cancers. The data were produced by immunoSEQ multiplex PCR, yet TCRdb's version contains in-frame clones alone and is incomplete. Of about 77,000 clones detected, roughly 90% appear once; the ten largest clones hold more than 2.5%. Sequenced here: CD4+ or CD8+ T cells sorted from blood, sampled in a trial of the OX40 agonist ivuxolimab. These receptors originate from an adult with an advanced solid tumor such as melanoma, head and neck, liver or kidney cancer.

This chain joins TRBV30 and TRBJ1-4, with 7 positions matching TRBD1. Unmatched junction bases numbered 10, after V lost 1 base and J lost 8 bases. The CDR3 loop spans 15 amino acids. Germline values: CDR1 GTSNPN, CDR2 SVGIG (reference sequence). The CDR3, as DNA: TGTGCCTGGAGTGCCCGACAGGGAAAAGAAGAAAAACTGTTTTTT. Translated: CAWSARQGKEEKLFF.

The gene calls are TRBV14 and TRBJ2-2; possible D gene TRBD2, 6 bases. The germline V and J ends were trimmed by 4 bases and 5 bases, with 11 bases remaining between them. The CDR3 is made up of 14 amino acids. Germline V gene sequence: CDR1 SGHDN, CDR2 FVKESK. The chain's CDR3 is CASSRFGGTGELFF. CDR3 nucleotide sequence: TGTGCCAGCAGCCGGTTTGGGGGGACCGGGGAGCTGTTTTTT.

In regard to this clone: The junction departs from the called germline gene at one end, perhaps through a read error. This specimen includes other DNA sequences encoding the same CDR3. The rearrangement joins TRBV5-1 to TRBJ1-1; no reliable D call. This CDR3 spans 16 amino acids. CDR1 is SGHRS and CDR2 is YFSETQ in the germline V gene. The CDR3 sequence is CASSRIIGPGGTEAFF. CDR3 nucleotide sequence: TGCGCCAGCAGCCGAATAATCGGCCCGGGCGGCACTGAAGCCTTCTTT.

DNA for the CDR3: TGCGCCAGCAGCTCCCCACGACAGGGGATCCAAGAGACCCAGTACTTC. Protein: CASSSPRQGIQETQYF. The rearrangement uses TRBV5-1 and TRBJ2-5; the match to TRBD1 covers 8 bases. This CDR3 is built from 16 residues. CDR1 is SGHRS and CDR2 is YFSETQ in the germline V gene. V dropped 3 bases and J dropped 1; count of bases not matched to a gene: 8.

The chain employs TRBV5-6 and TRBJ1-2; D ambiguous. Germline V gene data show CDR1 as SGHDT and CDR2 as YYEEEE. V was pared by 0 bases and J by 5 bases, with 14 bases between. This CDR3 has 15 amino acids. CDR3: CASSLAVGLGYGYTF. The CDR3 DNA sequence: TGTGCCAGCAGCTTGGCGGTAGGGCTTGGATATGGCTACACCTTC.

This clone showed up just once. This chain uses TRBV5-1 with TRBJ2-1, with 10 bases fitting TRBD2. The trim removed 4 bases at V and 8 bases at J, leaving 9 bases unmatched. CDR3 length: 15 amino acids. Germline V gives CDR1 SGHRS, CDR2 YFSETQ. The CDR3 sequence is CASSGGSGTSDEQFF. The CDR3 region has the DNA TGCGCCAGCAGCGGAGGATCCGGGACTAGCGATGAGCAGTTCTTC.

J is TRBJ1-4 and V is TRBV5-1, with TRBD1 as a possible D gene (5 bases). The CDR3 length is 15 residues. The germline gives CDR1 SGHRS, CDR2 YFSETQ. The V and J ends lost 4 bases and 8 bases respectively, with 18 bases between them. CDR3 residues: CASSLEGRRGEKLFF. CDR3 nucleotide sequence: TGCGCCAGCAGCCTTGAGGGCCGAAGGGGCGAAAAACTGTTTTTT.

The CDR3 coding sequence is TGTGCCAGCAGTGAAGGGCACGGGTTGGGCTACACCTTC. Protein product: CASSEGHGLGYTF. The rearrangement links TRBV6-1 to TRBJ1-2; D ambiguous. Germline loops: CDR1 MNHNS, CDR2 SASEGT. The length of the CDR3 is 13 residues. V gave up 1 base and J gave up 8 bases, with 11 bases separating them.

This clone was picked up a small number of times. The chain is built from TRBV19 and TRBJ1-6, with TRBD1 as a possible D gene (5 bases). Trimming pared 3 bases from V and 10 bases from J, leaving 13 bases between. This CDR3 has 14 residues. Germline V gene data show CDR1 as LNHDA and CDR2 as SQIVND (reference sequence). CDR3 loop: CASSMVGRDSPLHF. DNA of the CDR3: TGTGCCAGTAGTATGGTCGGGCGGGACTCACCCCTCCACTTT.

The chain has TRBV5-4 and TRBJ1-2, with D perhaps matching TRBD1 (5 bases). The V end was cut by 5 bases, the J end by 5 bases, with 16 bases between. This CDR3 is built from 14 residues. Germline V CDR1 and CDR2: SGHNT, YYREEE (reference sequence). CDR3 sequence (DNA): TGTGCCAGCAGTAATACCGGGGCCCAATATGGCTACACCTTC. Encoded protein: CASSNTGAQYGYTF.

This rearrangement joins TRBV19 to TRBJ1-5; D gene ambiguous. The V end was cut by 6 bases, the J end by 0 bases, with 12 bases between. The V gene's germline CDR1 is LNHDA and CDR2 SQIVND (reference sequence). The CDR3 spans 15 residues. CDR3 coding DNA: TGTGCCAGTAGCTCACAGACCGGTAGCAATCAGCCCCAGCATTTT. Amino acid sequence: CASSSQTGSNQPQHF. The complete variable domain, with remaining parts taken from reference TRBV19 and TRBJ1-5, reads DGGITQSPKYLFRKEGQNVTLSCEQNLNHDAMYWYRQDPGQGLRLIYYSQIVNDFQKGDIAEGYSVSREKKESFPLTVTSAQKNPTAFYLCASSSQTGSNQPQHFGDGTRLSIL.

This clone was detected only once. The genes are TRBV11-2 and TRBJ2-7; D is possibly TRBD2 (5 bases). This CDR3 is built from 14 residues. Germline V gene data show CDR1 as SGHAT and CDR2 as FQNNGV. Trimming took 3 bases from V and 1 from J, leaving 10 bases between them. Here the CDR3 DNA reads TGTGCCAGCAGCTTTATCCGGGGATCCTACGAGCAGTACTTC. Amino acids: CASSFIRGSYEQYF.

The V and J genes are TRBV28 and TRBJ1-5; a weak D match, TRBD1 (6 bases). This CDR3 contains 17 residues. V lost 2 bases to trimming and J lost 0 bases, with 14 bases between them. In germline, CDR1 is MDHEN, CDR2 SYDVKM. This CDR3 is CASSLVTGGYSNQPQHF. CDR3 nucleotides: TGTGCCAGCAGTTTAGTCACCGGGGGCTATAGCAATCAGCCCCAGCATTTT.

V is TRBV19 and J is TRBJ2-4; 7 nucleotides line up with TRBD1. CDR1 is LNHDA, CDR2 SQIVND, per germline (reference sequence). Trimming cost V 5 bases and J 0 bases; bases outside gene matches: 4. The CDR3 totals 15 residues. CDR3 region: CASSDRTGAKNIQYF. The CDR3 nucleotides read TGTGCCAGTAGTGACCGGACAGGAGCCAAAAACATTCAGTACTTC.

The table lists this clone with a few counts. Written as DNA, the CDR3 is TGTGCCAGCAGTTCTCGGAGGGAATCACCCCTCCACTTT. Its translation is CASSSRRESPLHF. The chain uses TRBV2 and TRBJ1-6; D unresolved. V was trimmed by 5 bases and J by 10 bases, leaving 12 bases between them. The CDR3 contains 13 residues. The germline V gene has CDR1 SNHLY and CDR2 FYNNEI.

This clone is a singleton in its sample. V gene TRBV5-4 combines with J gene TRBJ2-5; D is undetermined. Germline CDR1 reads SGHNT; CDR2 reads YYREEE (reference sequence). The CDR3 extends over 13 amino acids. The ends were cut back, 2 bases at V and 5 bases at J, with 10 bases in the middle. The CDR3 region has the DNA TGTGCCAGCAGCTTAGGTCGATGGGAGACCCAGTACTTC. Protein sequence: CASSLGRWETQYF. Looking up the rest from reference TRBV5-4 and TRBJ2-5 gives the full variable domain: ETGVTQSPTHLIKTRGQQVTLRCSSQSGHNTVSWYQQALGQGPQFIFQYYREEENGRGNFPPRFSGLQFPNYSSELNVNALELDDSALYLCASSLGRWETQYFGPGTRLLVL.

The rearrangement uses TRBV30 and TRBJ1-3; D is unclear. The CDR3 spans 15 residues. V lost 0 bases and J lost 4, with 13 bases in between. The V gene's germline CDR1 is GTSNPN and CDR2 SVGIG (reference sequence). The CDR3 DNA is TGTGCCTGGAGTGTAGGGTGGGGATTCGGAAACACCATATATTTT. This translates into CAWSVGWGFGNTIYF.

V and J are TRBV11-3 and TRBJ2-2; D ambiguous. Germline CDR1 is SGHNT and CDR2 is YENEEA. Trimming took 2 bases from V and 6 from J, leaving 4 bases between them. The CDR3 has 12 residues. CDR3 nucleotides: TGTGCCAGCAGCTTACGACCCGGGGAGCTGTTTTTT. Protein sequence: CASSLRPGELFF.

This clone was detected many times. Here the CDR3 reads CASSIRQLQQPQHF. The CDR3 DNA reads as TGTGCCAGTAGTATTAGACAGCTTCAACAGCCCCAGCATTTT. The V call is TRBV19, the J call TRBJ1-5, with a weak D call TRBD1 (5 bases). Germline V lookup: CDR1 LNHDA, CDR2 SQIVND (reference sequence). With 3 bases removed from V and 7 bases from J, the gap between germline ends came to 13 bases. There are 14 residues in the CDR3.

J is TRBJ1-2 and V is TRBV5-1, with D uncertain. The CDR3 loop spans 13 amino acids. Trimming stripped 6 bases from V and 7 bases from J, with 16 bases between. Germline CDR1 reads SGHRS; CDR2 reads YFSETQ. CDR3 protein: CASTPAGGTGYTF. The DNA of the CDR3 is TGCGCCAGCACCCCGGCGGGCGGAACTGGCTACACCTTC. The full variable domain, rest sourced from reference TRBV5-1 and TRBJ1-2, is KAGVTQTPRYLIKTRGQQVTLSCSPISGHRSVSWYQQTPGQGLQFLFEYFSETQRNKGNFPGRFSGRQFSNSRSEMNVSTLELGDSALYLCASTPAGGTGYTFGSGTRLTVV.

This clone was seen a single time. J is TRBJ2-1 and V is TRBV7-2; 13 positions match TRBD2. The germline CDR1 and CDR2 sequences are SGHTA and FQGNSA. This CDR3 is built from 15 residues. The trim removed 5 bases at V and 7 bases at J, leaving 5 bases unmatched. The CDR3 is CASSVGTSGTNEQFF. The CDR3 DNA sequence: TGTGCCAGCAGCGTCGGGACTAGCGGGACTAATGAGCAGTTCTTC.

Note on this clone: A junction boundary mismatches the germline segment, possibly from a read error. V usage is TRBV7-9 and J usage is TRBJ2-5; D is ambiguous. This CDR3 region has 13 residues. CDR1 and CDR2 (germline): SEHNR, FQNEAQ (reference sequence). CDR3 nucleotide sequence: TGTGCCAGCAGCTTAGTTCCACAAGGGACCCAGTACTTC. It yields the protein CASSLVPQGTQYF. The whole variable domain, remainder taken from reference TRBV7-9 and TRBJ2-5, is DTGVSQNPRHKITKRGQNVTFRCDPISEHNRLYWYRQTLGQGPEFLTYFQNEAQLEKSRLLSDRFSAERPKGSFSTLEIQRTEQGDSAMYLCASSLVPQGTQYFGPGTRLLVL.

This chain links TRBV27 with TRBJ1-5, with 9 bases matching TRBD1. From germline, CDR1 is MNHEY and CDR2 SMNVEV (reference sequence). The CDR3 has 16 residues. Unmatched junction bases numbered 11, after V lost 6 bases and J lost 5 bases. This CDR3 is CASRPDTGGEDQPQHF. The CDR3 nucleotides are TGTGCCAGCAGACCCGACACAGGGGGCGAGGATCAGCCCCAGCATTTT.

J is TRBJ2-3 and V is TRBV5-4; D not certain. Trimming removed 4 bases at V and 0 bases at J, with 6 bases between. Germline V lookup: CDR1 SGHNT, CDR2 YYREEE (reference sequence). This CDR3 is 13 amino acids long. The CDR3 DNA follows: TGTGCCAGCAGCGCAAGTAGCACAGATACGCAGTATTTT. As protein: CASSASSTDTQYF.

This clone came up once. The V and J genes are TRBV7-2 and TRBJ2-1, with TRBD2 matching 7 bases. With V trimmed by 1 base and J by 10 bases, 13 bases remained unmatched. The CDR3 spans 16 residues. Germline CDR1 reads SGHTA; CDR2 reads FQGNSA. The CDR3 region has the DNA TGTGCCAGCAGCTTAGGCCCGACGGGGGGAATCACCGAGCAGTTCTTC. Translated, it gives CASSLGPTGGITEQFF.

The rearrangement uses TRBV5-4 and TRBJ1-3; D not certain. The CDR3 has 14 amino acids. Germline loops: CDR1 SGHNT, CDR2 YYREEE (reference sequence). Trimming removed 2 bases at V and 0 bases at J, with 6 bases between. CDR3 residues: CASSLWGSGNTIYF. The DNA for the CDR3 is TGTGCCAGCAGCTTATGGGGCTCTGGAAACACCATATATTTT.

The V call is TRBV27, the J call TRBJ2-6; D gene uncertain. CDR1 is MNHEY and CDR2 is SMNVEV in the germline V gene (reference sequence). This CDR3 comprises 14 residues. The V gene lost 3 bases and the J gene lost 2 bases, with 5 bases spanning the gap. Written as DNA, the CDR3 is TGTGCCAGCAGTTTCCGGGCTGGGGCCAACGTCCTGACTTTC. It codes for CASSFRAGANVLTF.

The chain has TRBV7-9 and TRBJ1-2, with 7 bases fitting TRBD1. V gave up 0 bases and J gave up 8 bases; unmatched junction bases: 3. There are 13 residues in the CDR3. The germline gives CDR1 SEHNR, CDR2 FQNEAQ (reference sequence). The DNA of the CDR3 is TGTGCCAGCAGCTTAGCGGAGGGGGCCGGCTACACCTTC. Translated: CASSLAEGAGYTF.

This chain connects TRBV25-1 to TRBJ1-1; TRBD1 agrees at 10 bases. J lost 4 bases, V lost 4 bases, and 9 bases had no gene match. This CDR3 has 16 residues. Germline CDR1 and CDR2: MGHDK and SYGVNS. CDR3 region: CASSAATGGWITEAFF. As DNA, the CDR3 is TGTGCCAGCAGTGCCGCGACAGGGGGCTGGATCACTGAAGCTTTCTTT.

The V call is TRBV4-2, the J call TRBJ2-3; D call uncertain. CDR3 length equals 12 residues. Germline V lookup: CDR1 LGHNA, CDR2 YNFKEQ. With 2 bases removed from V and 5 bases from J, the gap between germline ends came to 5 bases. The CDR3 nucleotides are TGTGCCAGCAGCCAATGGGGAGATACGCAGTATTTT. Translated, it gives CASSQWGDTQYF.